This T cell receptor (beta chain) was obtained from a study of T cells after yellow fever vaccination (dated by TCRdb to between 2018 and 2021). Background on the whole study: The SMART-Seq v4 Ultra Low Input RNA kit was used to prepare libraries from fractions with low cell numbers. To track T-cell clones before and after primary and booster YFV17D yellow fever vaccination, bulk TCR alpha and beta repertoires were sequenced longitudinally. The cohort comprised two healthy male donors, one aged 18 to 30 and one aged 30 to 40 years. Blood was collected at multiple timepoints before and after primary and secondary immunization, and bulk PBMC replicates and cell subsets were isolated. Study-wide findings and limitations: Most clones expanded after primary vaccination were re-detected after the booster (around 96% of CD4 and around 88% of CD8), suggesting broad memory maintenance. Because abundant contaminating clonotypes from the bulk population could be contained in FACS-sorted repertoires, computational filtering was required. A small share of clonotypes occurred in both CD4 and CD8 compartments, likely arising from convergent recombination. Because only two donors were included in the study, the extent to which the findings can be generalized is limited. The secondary T-cell response was found to be weaker but faster than the primary response, with a peak reached on day 5 rather than on day 15.

The table lists this clonotype with many counts. Its specific antigen is unknown. Per-base quality was not reported, and no clone a single base away is much larger than it. The treatment or condition label corresponds to: live attenuated yellow fever vaccine strain. PBMCs were isolated from peripheral blood using a standard Ficoll-Paque protocol. Dynabeads CD4 and CD8 positive selection kits were used to isolate the CD4 and CD8 T-cell fractions. RNA was extracted with TriZol from bulk PBMCs, CD4 and CD8 fractions, and dextramer-positive and dextramer-negative fractions. The sample was run on an Illumina NovaSeq 6000. Synthesis of TCR cDNA relied on 5'RACE template switching, a step that introduced a universal primer site along with unique molecular identifiers. Priming of cDNA synthesis was performed from both the TCR alpha and TCR beta constant segments. Two PCR steps were used to amplify libraries, with sample barcodes and sequencing adapters being added in the second step. Sequencing of libraries was performed on Illumina HiSeq 2500 (2x100 bp) or NovaSeq (2x150 bp). The authors' pipeline ran thus. Reads were demultiplexed and collapsed into UMI consensus sequences with MIGEC, and V(D)J alignment was performed with MiXCR. Clonotypes responding to the vaccine were identified with edgeR on replicate PBMC samples, with the criteria of FDR below 0.01 and a log2 fold change above 5 up to day 15. Each bulk clonotype was labeled CD4 or CD8 based on which sequenced repertoire, CD4 or CD8, contained the clonotype at higher abundance. In-frame beta chains were kept once TCRdb had trimmed the public reads at Q25 with fastp and called clones with MiXCR. Every distinct CDR3 protein forms one entry, paired with its most common genes and DNA. None of the V and J calls come from the authors' own analysis; TCRdb made them. This sample comprises a few hundred thousand distinct CDR3 sequences, under 15% of them detected only once. Jointly, the top ten make up 2.5% to 4% of the sample.

The germline V gene provides CDR1 LGHNT and CDR2 FRNRAP. The V end loses 0 bases and the J end loses 0 bases, and a stretch of 11 bases separates them. The CDR3 spans 16 residues, from the cysteine through the phenylalanine. Only the CDR3 part of the read is kept: 48 bases, read in frame from the first base. This chain is built from TRBV12-5 and TRBJ1-1; a tentative D match to TRBD1 spans 5 bases. The sequencing used CD4+ T cells sorted from PBMCs, collected 15 days after the yellow fever booster vaccination. This receptor was identified in a man younger than 35 who received the YFV17D yellow fever vaccine. CDR3 protein: CASGLVLGRMNTEAFF. In nucleotides, the sequence is TGTGCTAGTGGTTTGGTACTGGGGCGCATGAACACTGAAGCTTTCTTT.